This TCR beta chain was sequenced for a study of blood T cell repertoires in COVID-19. The CDR3 has 18 residues. Trimming took 5 bases from V and 3 from J, leaving 21 bases between them. Germline V gives CDR1 KGHDR, CDR2 SFDVKD. In Cohort 3, a recovered donor had either two negative PCRs, clearance, or symptom resolution. Under the authors' procedure: Nucleated cell number was recorded as an estimate derived from reference gene primer amplification. Assay: immunoSEQ multiplex PCR; the TCRdb copy retains only in-frame clones and omits some. V and J calls and clone size are copied from that table; D and trimming were computed from the DNA. This sample has some 270,000 clones, with around 82% found just once.

The receptor was isolated from a man aged 50-60 years who had recovered from COVID-19. The chain has TRBV24-1 and TRBJ2-2, with a tentative D call TRBD2 (6 bases). The specimen was PBMCs or T cells enriched from blood (not recorded which). CDR3: CATSALGLTAGYTGELFF. The DNA for the CDR3 is TGTGCCACCAGTGCCTTGGGACTGACAGCTGGATACACCGGGGAGCTGTTTTTT.